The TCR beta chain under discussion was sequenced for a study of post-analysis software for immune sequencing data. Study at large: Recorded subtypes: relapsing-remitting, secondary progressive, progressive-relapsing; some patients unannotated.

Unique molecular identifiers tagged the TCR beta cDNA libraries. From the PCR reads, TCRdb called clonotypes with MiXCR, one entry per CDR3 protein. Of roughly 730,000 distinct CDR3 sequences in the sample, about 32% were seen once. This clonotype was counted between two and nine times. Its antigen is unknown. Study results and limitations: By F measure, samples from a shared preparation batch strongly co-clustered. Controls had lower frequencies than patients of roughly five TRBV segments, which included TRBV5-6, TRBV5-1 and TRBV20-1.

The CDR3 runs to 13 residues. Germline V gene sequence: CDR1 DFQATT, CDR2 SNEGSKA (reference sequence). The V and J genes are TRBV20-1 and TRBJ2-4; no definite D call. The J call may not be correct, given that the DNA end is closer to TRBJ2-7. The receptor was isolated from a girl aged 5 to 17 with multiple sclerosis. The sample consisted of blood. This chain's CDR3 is CSAKPRVTSEQYF. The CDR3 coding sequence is TGCAGTGCAAAGCCCCGGGTGACTTCCGAGCAGTACTTC.